This is a list of T cell receptor beta chains from one sample in a study of blood T cell repertoires in COVID-19. Using immunoSEQ multiplex PCR, the repertoire was profiled, and TCRdb retains in-frame clones only, with some absent. Among approximately 280,000 clones listed, about four fifths were seen once. Sequenced input: PBMCs or T cells enriched from blood (not recorded which). Receptors were obtained from a man aged 35 to 55 who had been exposed to COVID-19. CDR3s include the opening cysteine and the closing phenylalanine or tryptophan. The D gene is left open where the match is weak. The size field is filled for only some rows; it gives once, few, many or a size class.

v_gene	j_gene	abundance	d_gene	CDR3nt	CDR3aa
TRBV29-1	TRBJ2-1	.	.	TGCAGCGTTGAGAGGCGGGGCAACACCTACAATGAGCAGTTCTTC	CSVERRGNTYNEQFF
TRBV7-2	TRBJ2-7	.	.	TGTGCCAGCAGCTTAGATCCGAGCTCCTACGAGCAGTACTTC	CASSLDPSSYEQYF
TRBV7-8	TRBJ1-2	.	TRBD1	TGTGCCAGCAGCTTAGGACCCGGGACAGATATTTTGGGCTATGGCTACACCTTC	CASSLGPGTDILGYGYTF
TRBV7-9	TRBJ2-6	.	TRBD1	TGTGCCAGCAGCTTTGGACAGGGGATGGCCAACGTCCTGACTTTC	CASSFGQGMANVLTF
TRBV5-8	TRBJ2-3	.	.	TGTGCCAGCAGCCGCGGGGCGCCTCCAGATACGCAGTATTTT	CASSRGAPPDTQYF
TRBV13	TRBJ1-6	once	.	TGTGCCAGCAGCAGCGGCGGGGGGCGAGGAGGCCTTCTTCTTAATTCACCCCTCCACTTT	CASSSGGGRGGLLLNSPLHF
TRBV18	TRBJ1-3	few	.	TGTGCCAGCTCACCACAAGAGGGAAACACCATATATTTT	CASSPQEGNTIYF
TRBV29-1	TRBJ2-5	.	.	TGCAGCGTCCACTGGGAGACCCAGTACTTC	CSVHWETQYF
TRBV7-9	TRBJ1-4	few	.	TGTGCCAGCAGCCCCCCGGGTCCTAATGAAAAACTGTTTTTT	CASSPPGPNEKLFF
TRBV7-9	TRBJ1-6	.	TRBD1	TGTGCCAGCAGGTCTACAGGGGACTCACCCCTCCACTTT	CASRSTGDSPLHF
TRBV3-1/TRBV3-2	TRBJ2-6	.	TRBD2	TGTGCCAGCGGGGAGGGAGGGCTATCTGGGGCCAACGTCCTGACTTTC	CASGEGGLSGANVLTF
TRBV7-9	TRBJ1-1	.	.	TGTGCCAGCAGCCTCCAGGGTCCCACTGAAGCTTTCTTT	CASSLQGPTEAFF
TRBV11-2	TRBJ1-1	.	.	TGTGCCAGCAGCCCTGCCAACTGGAACACTGAAGCTTTCTTT	CASSPANWNTEAFF
TRBV21-1	TRBJ1-6	few	.	TGTGCCAGCAGCCTTCCCGGTGGCGGGAGGGGTCCTCTAAATTCACCCCTCCACTTT	CASSLPGGGRGPLNSPLHF
TRBV13	TRBJ2-3	.	.	TGTGCCAGCAGCCAACAGGGTACAGATACGCAGTATTTT	CASSQQGTDTQYF
TRBV2	TRBJ1-1	.	.	TGTGCCAGCAGTCGGGACACGAACACTGAAGCTTTCTTT	CASSRDTNTEAFF
TRBV12-3/TRBV12-4	TRBJ1-1	.	.	TGTGCCAGCAGTTTGATGGCAGGGTATGAAGCTTTCTTT	CASSLMAGYEAFF
TRBV6-5	TRBJ1-1	.	.	TGTGCCAGTAAACCTAATAGGGGCGTGAACACTGAAGCTTTCTTT	CASKPNRGVNTEAFF
TRBV6-5	TRBJ2-1	.	.	TGTGCCAGCAATAACTTACTGCAGCAGTTCTTC	CASNNLLQQFF
TRBV7-6	TRBJ2-3	.	.	TGTGCCAGCAGCTTAGTTGTCCCCAGTTCCCACACAGATACGCAGTATTTT	CASSLVVPSSHTDTQYF
TRBV30	TRBJ2-7	.	.	TGTGCCTGGAGACACAACTACGAGCAGTACTTC	CAWRHNYEQYF
TRBV19	TRBJ2-1	.	TRBD2	TGTGCCAGTACCCCCGGGAGGTGGGGCGGGCGCGAAGGTGGCTACAATGAGCAGTTCTTC	CASTPGRWGGREGGYNEQFF
TRBV10-1	TRBJ2-5	.	.	TGCGCCAGCAGTGAGTGGAGTTCCCAAGAGACCCAGTACTTC	CASSEWSSQETQYF
TRBV9	TRBJ1-5	.	.	TGTGCCAGCAGCGTCGGGAGCTTAATCAATCAGCCCCAGCATTTT	CASSVGSLINQPQHF
TRBV7-3	TRBJ2-3	.	TRBD2	TGTGCCAGCAGCTTAATCGCCCGGGACTATAATGAGGTGCTCGCAGATACGCAGTATTTT	CASSLIARDYNEVLADTQYF
TRBV5-1	TRBJ1-6	.	.	TGCGCCAGCAGCCTTGGGGGGTCAGGGTACTCACCCCTCCACTTT	CASSLGGSGYSPLHF
TRBV7-9	TRBJ1-1	.	TRBD1	TGTGCCAGCAGCCCGGGACAGTCCAAGAACACTGAAGCTTTCTTT	CASSPGQSKNTEAFF
TRBV30	TRBJ2-7	.	TRBD2	TGTGCCTGGAATAGGGGATTAGGGGAGGGGGAGCAGTACTTC	CAWNRGLGEGEQYF
TRBV24-1	TRBJ2-1	.	.	TGTGCCACCAGTGATTCTAGCGCCTACTCCTACAATGAGCAGTTCTTC	CATSDSSAYSYNEQFF
TRBV2	TRBJ2-1	.	TRBD2	TGTGCCAGCAAAACCGGGACTAGCTCCCACAATGAGCAGTTCTTC	CASKTGTSSHNEQFF
TRBV29-1	TRBJ2-7	.	TRBD2	TGCAGCGTTGCAGCGGGAGCCTACGAGCAGTACTTC	CSVAAGAYEQYF
TRBV6-5	TRBJ1-4	.	.	TGTGCCAGCCACTCGGGGGGGGCAGACGAAAAACTGTTTTTT	CASHSGGADEKLFF
TRBV3-1/TRBV3-2	TRBJ1-1	.	.	TGTGCCAGCAGCCAAGATCAGGGGTGGACTGAAGCTTTCTTT	CASSQDQGWTEAFF
TRBV30	TRBJ2-7	.	TRBD1	TGTGCCTGGAAGACAGGGGAGGCCTCCTACGAGCAGTACTTC	CAWKTGEASYEQYF
TRBV7-8	TRBJ1-1	once	TRBD1	TGTGCCAGCAGCCCTCGGGGACAGATGAACACTGAAGCTTTCTTT	CASSPRGQMNTEAFF
TRBV27	TRBJ2-1	.	.	TGTGCCAGCGGACTGAACTACAATGAGCAGTTCTTC	CASGLNYNEQFF
TRBV30	TRBJ2-1	once	.	TGTGCCTGGAATCGTCCGGGACACAACAATGAGCAGTTCTTC	CAWNRPGHNNEQFF
TRBV29-1	TRBJ2-7	.	.	TGCAGCGTTTGGAGGGGAAACGAGCAGTACTTC	CSVWRGNEQYF
TRBV5-1	TRBJ2-7	.	.	TGCGCCAGCAGCTTTGGTACCCGACTGGCGGGTCGTTCCTACGAGCAGTACTTC	CASSFGTRLAGRSYEQYF
TRBV7-8	TRBJ2-6	.	.	TGTGCCAGCAGCTTAATGACAGCGAAGTCTGGGGCCAACGTCCTGACTTTC	CASSLMTAKSGANVLTF
TRBV10-3	TRBJ2-2	.	.	TGTGCCATCCCATTACATCCTAACACCGGGGAGCTGTTTTTT	CAIPLHPNTGELFF
TRBV7-9	TRBJ2-3	.	TRBD2	TGTGCCAGCAGCTTAGGTCCTTGGCGGGAGGGCCAAGATACGCAGTATTTT	CASSLGPWREGQDTQYF
TRBV4-1	TRBJ2-7	.	TRBD2	TGCGCCAGCAGCCAAATACCCTCCCGACTAGCGGGATCGAGTGAGCAGTACTTC	CASSQIPSRLAGSSEQYF
TRBV19	TRBJ2-6	.	.	TGTGCCAGTAACCGTGTGGGAGCGGCGTCTGGGGCCAACGTCCTGACTTTC	CASNRVGAASGANVLTF
TRBV6-5	TRBJ2-3	.	TRBD2	TGTGCCAGCAGTTTCCAAGCGGGAGTTGGAGCAGATACGCAGTATTTT	CASSFQAGVGADTQYF
TRBV11-3	TRBJ2-1	.	.	TGTGCCAGCAGCTTCAGGGCCGGAGTCTCCTACAATGAGCAGTTCTTC	CASSFRAGVSYNEQFF
TRBV18	TRBJ1-5	once	.	TGTGCCAGCTCACCACGGGGAGAGAGCAATCAGCCCCAGCATTTT	CASSPRGESNQPQHF
TRBV12-3/TRBV12-4	TRBJ1-5	.	.	TGTGCCAGCAGTGCCCAGGAGGATCAGCCCCAGCATTTT	CASSAQEDQPQHF
TRBV11-3	TRBJ2-7	.	TRBD1	TGTGCCAGCAGCGACAGACAGGGATACGAGCAGTACTTC	CASSDRQGYEQYF
TRBV14	TRBJ1-3	.	.	TGTGCCAGCAGCCCGTGGGTGGAGGGAAACACCATATATTTT	CASSPWVEGNTIYF
TRBV5-1	TRBJ2-1	once	.	TGCGCCAGCAGCTTGGAGGCCGCGGGCGACAATGAGCAGTTCTTC	CASSLEAAGDNEQFF
TRBV3-1/TRBV3-2	TRBJ2-3	.	.	TGTGCCAGCACCTCAGAGGGAGATACGCAGTATTTT	CASTSEGDTQYF
TRBV6-1	TRBJ1-6	.	.	TGTGCCAGCAGTGAAGGCTTGTCGGGGTCTAATTCACCCCTCCACTTT	CASSEGLSGSNSPLHF
TRBV27	TRBJ2-7	once	.	TGTGCCAGCAGTGCGGGACAGTACTACGAGCAGTACTTC	CASSAGQYYEQYF
TRBV7-6	TRBJ2-7	few	.	TGTGCCAGCAGCTTAGAAGTAACAGCCTACGAGCAGTACTTC	CASSLEVTAYEQYF